This T cell receptor beta chain was obtained from a study of human T cells and chemical hapten exposure. Looking at the study overall: Patients, largely female, had alopecia areata, totalis or universalis. Study outcomes and limitations: With DPC sensitization, TCRs exceeding 1 in 1000 frequency showed no change.

Time point given: patch test 2, 6 weeks after DPC sensitization. Treatment described: therapeutic diphenylcyclopropenone sensitization with weekly scalp DPC. Prior to each patch test being applied, blood was drawn. Germline CDR1 and CDR2: ENHRY and SYGVKD. The CDR3 has 13 amino acids. Unmatched junction bases numbered 2, after V lost 5 bases and J lost 4 bases. MiXCR, applied by TCRdb to the RACE reads, yields one record per CDR3 protein. The repertoire has approximately 84,000 distinct CDR3 sequences, roughly 10% of them found once; the top ten carry approximately 2.5%. This clonotype appeared many times. Its antigen is currently unknown.

This sequence was found in a woman aged 30 to 39 with alopecia areata. Some clones in this sample may be carry-over from other donors' samples. The sequencing used whole blood, collected in connection with sensitization to the hapten diphenylcyclopropenone (DPC). The chain is built from TRBV10-3 and TRBJ1-5, with 7 bases matching TRBD1. As DNA, the CDR3 is TGTGCCATCAGTCAGGGGGGGAATCAGCCCCAGCATTTT. Translation: CAISQGGNQPQHF.